Included here is one TCR beta chain sequence, with context. Its antigen is undetermined. This sample stems from a study of beta chain features in type 1 diabetes. Study summary: Summed over all samples, the examined sorted cells came to 95 million to 120 million. Whole-study results and caveats: Any HLA type influence on TCRB rearrangement was left unresolved here. TCRB CDR3 length was moderately but significantly reduced in all four CD4+ subsets of Type 1 diabetes patients. PCR, the amplification step, might favor shorter templates, equally in patients and controls.

V lost 6 bases to trimming and J lost 10 bases, with 16 bases between them. This CDR3 has 14 amino acids. CD45RO/CCR7/CD25/CD127/CD95/CD27 staining was used to isolate CD4+ naive, central memory, regulatory and stem cell-like memory cells by sorting. All of the isolated RNA was reverse transcribed, so expressed TCRB transcripts were sequenced. Repertoires were generated with immunoSEQ multiplex PCR, while TCRdb's copy carries only in-frame clones and drops some. Of hundreds of thousands of clones in the sample, 15% were seen once. Material for sequencing was naive CD4+ T cells from blood. This clonotype was obtained from a young man with type 1 diabetes. The genes are TRBV23-1 and TRBJ1-6; D not resolved. TRBV23-1 is marked as an open reading frame, function uncertain. The DNA of the CDR3 is TGCGCCAGCAGCAGCGGTGGGAGGTTCTCACCCCTCCACTTT. This codes for CASSSGGRFSPLHF.